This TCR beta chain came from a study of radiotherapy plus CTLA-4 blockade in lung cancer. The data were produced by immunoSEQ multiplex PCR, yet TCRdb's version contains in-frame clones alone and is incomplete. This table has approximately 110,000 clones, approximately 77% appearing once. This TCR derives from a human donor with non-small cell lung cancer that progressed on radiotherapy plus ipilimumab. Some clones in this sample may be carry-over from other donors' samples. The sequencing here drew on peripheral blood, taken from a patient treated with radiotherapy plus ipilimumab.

Written as DNA, the CDR3 is TGTGCCAGGTACTGCTACGAGCAGTACTTC. It encodes CARYCYEQYF. The rearrangement links TRBV11-3 to TRBJ2-7; D is uncertain. V was cut by 9 bases and J by 3 bases, with 6 bases left in between. Germline CDR1 and CDR2: SGHNT and YENEEA. This CDR3 is built from 10 residues.